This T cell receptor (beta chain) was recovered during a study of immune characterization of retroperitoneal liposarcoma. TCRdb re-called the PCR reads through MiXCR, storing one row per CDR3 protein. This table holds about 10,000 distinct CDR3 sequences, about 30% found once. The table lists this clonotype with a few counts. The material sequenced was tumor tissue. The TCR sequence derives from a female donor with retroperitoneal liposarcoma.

Here the CDR3 DNA reads TGTGCCAGCAGTCCCCAACTAGCGGGAGATTGGAATGAGCAGTACTTC. This encodes CASSPQLAGDWNEQYF. The chain carries TRBV6-1 and TRBJ2-1; 11 positions agree with TRBD2. The DNA end lines up better with TRBJ2-7; the J call may be wrong. Germline CDR1 and CDR2: MNHNS and SASEGT. The CDR3 length is 16 residues.